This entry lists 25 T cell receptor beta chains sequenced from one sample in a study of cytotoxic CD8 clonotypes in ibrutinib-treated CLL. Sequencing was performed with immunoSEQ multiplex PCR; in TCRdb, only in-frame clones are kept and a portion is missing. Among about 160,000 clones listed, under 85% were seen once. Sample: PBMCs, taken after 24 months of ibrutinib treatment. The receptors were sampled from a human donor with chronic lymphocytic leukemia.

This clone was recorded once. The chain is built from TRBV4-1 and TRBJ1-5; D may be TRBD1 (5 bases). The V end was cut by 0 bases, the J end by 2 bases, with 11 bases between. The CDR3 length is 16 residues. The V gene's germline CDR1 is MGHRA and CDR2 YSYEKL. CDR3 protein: CASSQEGAVRNQPQHF. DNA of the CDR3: TGCGCCAGCAGCCAAGAAGGGGCCGTACGCAATCAGCCCCAGCATTTT.

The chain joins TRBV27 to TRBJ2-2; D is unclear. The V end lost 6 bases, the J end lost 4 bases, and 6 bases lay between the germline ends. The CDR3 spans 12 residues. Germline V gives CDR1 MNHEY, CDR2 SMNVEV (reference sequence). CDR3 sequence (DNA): TGTGCCAGCAGACGTAGCACCGGGGAGCTGTTTTTT. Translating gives CASRRSTGELFF.

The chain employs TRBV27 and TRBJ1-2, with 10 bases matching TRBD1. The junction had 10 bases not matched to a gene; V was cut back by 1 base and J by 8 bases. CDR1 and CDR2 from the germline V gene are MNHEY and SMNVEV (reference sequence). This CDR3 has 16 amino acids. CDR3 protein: CASSLYRQGANWGYTF. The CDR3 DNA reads TGTGCCAGCAGTTTATATCGACAGGGGGCCAACTGGGGCTACACCTTC.

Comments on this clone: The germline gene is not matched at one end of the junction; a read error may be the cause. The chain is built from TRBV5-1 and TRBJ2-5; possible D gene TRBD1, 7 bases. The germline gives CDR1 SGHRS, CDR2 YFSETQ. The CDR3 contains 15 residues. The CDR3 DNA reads TGCGCCAGCCGCTTGGGGGGACAGCTCCAAGAGACCCAGTACTTC. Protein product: CASRLGGQLQETQYF.

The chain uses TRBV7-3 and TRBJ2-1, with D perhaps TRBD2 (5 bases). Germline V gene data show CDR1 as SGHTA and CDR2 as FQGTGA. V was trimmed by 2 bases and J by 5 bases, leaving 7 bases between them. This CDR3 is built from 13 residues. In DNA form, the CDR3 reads TGTGCCAGCAGCTTAGCTAGCCACAATGAGCAGTTCTTC. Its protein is CASSLASHNEQFF.

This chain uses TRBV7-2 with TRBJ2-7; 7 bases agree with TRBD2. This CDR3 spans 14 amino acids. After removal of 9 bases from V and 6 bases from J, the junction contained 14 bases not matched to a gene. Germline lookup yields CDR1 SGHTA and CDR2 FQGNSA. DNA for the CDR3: TGTGCCAGTGGTTGGGCTAGCGGTGCATCCGAGCAGTACTTC. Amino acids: CASGWASGASEQYF.

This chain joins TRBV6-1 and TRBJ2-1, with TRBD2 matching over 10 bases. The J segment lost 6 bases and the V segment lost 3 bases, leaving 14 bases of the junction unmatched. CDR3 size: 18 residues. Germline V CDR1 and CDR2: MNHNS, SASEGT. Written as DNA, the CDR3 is TGTGCCAGCAGTGAGGAAGGCCTAGCGGGAGTGGGGCTCAATGAGCAGTTCTTC. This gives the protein CASSEEGLAGVGLNEQFF.

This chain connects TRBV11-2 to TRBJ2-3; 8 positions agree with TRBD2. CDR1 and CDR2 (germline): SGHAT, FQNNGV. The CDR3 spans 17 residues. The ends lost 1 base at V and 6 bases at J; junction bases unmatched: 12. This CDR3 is CASSLVWREEWGDTQYF. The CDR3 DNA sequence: TGTGCCAGCAGCTTAGTATGGCGGGAGGAGTGGGGCGATACGCAGTATTTT.

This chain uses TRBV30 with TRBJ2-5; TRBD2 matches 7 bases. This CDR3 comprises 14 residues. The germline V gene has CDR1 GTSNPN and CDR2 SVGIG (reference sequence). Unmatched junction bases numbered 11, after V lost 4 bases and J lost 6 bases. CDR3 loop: CAWTRGGGGQTQYF. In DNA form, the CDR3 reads TGTGCCTGGACGCGTGGCGGGGGAGGACAGACCCAGTACTTC.

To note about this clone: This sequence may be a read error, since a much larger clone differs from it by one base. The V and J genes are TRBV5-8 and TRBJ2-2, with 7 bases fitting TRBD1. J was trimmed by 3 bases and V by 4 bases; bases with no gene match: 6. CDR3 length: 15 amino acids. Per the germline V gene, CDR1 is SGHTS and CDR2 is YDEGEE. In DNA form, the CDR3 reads TGTGCCAGCAGCCCCGGGACAGCGGACACCGGGGAGCTGTTTTTT. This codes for CASSPGTADTGELFF.

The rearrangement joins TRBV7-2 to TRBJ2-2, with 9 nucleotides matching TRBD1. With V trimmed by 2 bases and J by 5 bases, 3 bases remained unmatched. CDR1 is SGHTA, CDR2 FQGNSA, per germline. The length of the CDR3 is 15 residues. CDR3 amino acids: CASSLSQGATGELFF. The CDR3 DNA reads TGTGCCAGCAGCTTATCACAGGGGGCAACCGGGGAGCTGTTTTTT.

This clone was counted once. The CDR3 here is CASSSGGTDTQYF. CDR3 in DNA: TGTGCCAGCAGTAGCGGGGGCACAGATACGCAGTATTTT. The rearrangement joins TRBV2 to TRBJ2-3, with TRBD2 identical over 7 bases. V dropped 5 bases and J dropped 1; count of bases not matched to a gene: 0. This CDR3 spans 13 amino acids. Germline CDR1 reads SNHLY; CDR2 reads FYNNEI.

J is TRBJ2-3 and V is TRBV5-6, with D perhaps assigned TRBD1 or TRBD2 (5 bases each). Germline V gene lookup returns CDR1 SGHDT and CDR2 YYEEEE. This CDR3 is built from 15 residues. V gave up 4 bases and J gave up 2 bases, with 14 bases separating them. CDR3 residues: CASSRDPVNTDTQYF. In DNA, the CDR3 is TGTGCCAGCAGCCGGGACCCCGTGAACACAGATACGCAGTATTTT.

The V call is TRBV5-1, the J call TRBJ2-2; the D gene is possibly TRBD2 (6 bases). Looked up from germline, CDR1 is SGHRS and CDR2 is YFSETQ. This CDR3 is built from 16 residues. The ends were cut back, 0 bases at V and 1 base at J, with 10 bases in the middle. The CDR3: CASSLEGTGNTGELFF. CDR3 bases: TGCGCCAGCAGCTTGGAAGGGACTGGGAACACCGGGGAGCTGTTTTTT. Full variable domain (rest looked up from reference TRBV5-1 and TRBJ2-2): KAGVTQTPRYLIKTRGQQVTLSCSPISGHRSVSWYQQTPGQGLQFLFEYFSETQRNKGNFPGRFSGRQFSNSRSEMNVSTLELGDSALYLCASSLEGTGNTGELFFGEGSRLTVL.

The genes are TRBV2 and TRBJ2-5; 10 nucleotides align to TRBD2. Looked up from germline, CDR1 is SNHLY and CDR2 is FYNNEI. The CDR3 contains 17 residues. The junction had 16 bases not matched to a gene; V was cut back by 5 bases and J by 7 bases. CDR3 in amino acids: CASSLHLTSGTPRTQYF. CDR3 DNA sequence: TGTGCCAGCAGTCTCCATTTAACTAGCGGGACCCCGAGGACCCAGTACTTC. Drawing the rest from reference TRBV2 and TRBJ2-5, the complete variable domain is EPEVTQTPSHQVTQMGQEVILRCVPISNHLYFYWYRQILGQKVEFLVSFYNNEISEKSEIFDDQFSVERPDGSNFTLKIRSTKLEDSAMYFCASSLHLTSGTPRTQYFGPGTRLLVL.

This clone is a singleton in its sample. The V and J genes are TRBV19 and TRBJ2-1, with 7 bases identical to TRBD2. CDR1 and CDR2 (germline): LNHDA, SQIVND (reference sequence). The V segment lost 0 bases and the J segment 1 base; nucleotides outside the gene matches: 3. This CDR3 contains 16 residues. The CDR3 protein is CASSIDRTSSYNEQFF. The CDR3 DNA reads TGTGCCAGTAGTATAGACCGGACTAGTTCCTACAATGAGCAGTTCTTC.

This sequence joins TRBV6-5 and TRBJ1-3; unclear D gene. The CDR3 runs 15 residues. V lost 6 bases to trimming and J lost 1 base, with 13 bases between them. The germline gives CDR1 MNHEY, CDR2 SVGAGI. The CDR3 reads CASSIKWQSGNTIYF. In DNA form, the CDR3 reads TGTGCCAGCAGCATTAAATGGCAGTCTGGAAACACCATATATTTT.

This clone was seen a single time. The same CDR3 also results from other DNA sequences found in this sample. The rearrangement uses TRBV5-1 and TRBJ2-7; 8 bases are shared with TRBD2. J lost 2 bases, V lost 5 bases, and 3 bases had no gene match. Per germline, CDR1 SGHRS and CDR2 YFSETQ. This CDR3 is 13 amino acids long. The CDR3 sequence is CASSLSGTYEQYF. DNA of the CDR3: TGCGCCAGCAGTCTTAGCGGGACCTACGAGCAGTACTTC.

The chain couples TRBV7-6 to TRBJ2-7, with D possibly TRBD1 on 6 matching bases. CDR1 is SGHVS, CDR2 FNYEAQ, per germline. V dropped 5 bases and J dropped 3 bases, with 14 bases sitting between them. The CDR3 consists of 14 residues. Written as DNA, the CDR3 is TGTGCCAGCAGCCCCTTAGGACAGAGCTACGAGCAGTACTTC. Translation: CASSPLGQSYEQYF.

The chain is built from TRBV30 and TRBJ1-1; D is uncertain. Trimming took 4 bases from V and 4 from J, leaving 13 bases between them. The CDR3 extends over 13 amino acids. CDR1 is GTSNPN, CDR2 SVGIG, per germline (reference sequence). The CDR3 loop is CAWNNPGGTEAFF. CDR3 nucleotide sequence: TGTGCCTGGAATAACCCGGGCGGCACTGAAGCTTTCTTT.

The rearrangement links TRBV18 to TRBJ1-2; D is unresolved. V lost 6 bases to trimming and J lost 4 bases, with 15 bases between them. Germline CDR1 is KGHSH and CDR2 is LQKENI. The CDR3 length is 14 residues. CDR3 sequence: CASSSSEKSYGYTF. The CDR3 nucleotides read TGTGCCAGCTCTTCGAGCGAGAAATCCTATGGCTACACCTTC.

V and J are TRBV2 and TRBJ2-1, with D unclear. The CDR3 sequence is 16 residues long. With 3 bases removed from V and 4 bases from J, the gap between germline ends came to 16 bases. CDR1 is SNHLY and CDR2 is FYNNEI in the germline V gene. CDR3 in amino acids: CASSDMGIQRYNEQFF. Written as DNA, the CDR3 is TGTGCCAGCAGTGATATGGGTATCCAAAGGTACAATGAGCAGTTCTTC.

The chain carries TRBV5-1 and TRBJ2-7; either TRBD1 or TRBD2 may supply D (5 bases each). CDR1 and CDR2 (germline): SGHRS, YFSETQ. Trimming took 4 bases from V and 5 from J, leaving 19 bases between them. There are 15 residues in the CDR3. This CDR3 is CASSPRWGSGHEQYF. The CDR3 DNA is TGCGCCAGCAGCCCCCGTTGGGGGAGTGGGCACGAGCAGTACTTC.

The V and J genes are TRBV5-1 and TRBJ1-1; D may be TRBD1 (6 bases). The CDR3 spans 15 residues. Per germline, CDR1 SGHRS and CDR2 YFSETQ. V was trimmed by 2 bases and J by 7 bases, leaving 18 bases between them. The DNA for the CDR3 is TGCGCCAGCAGCTTATACGGGGGGCGAGGCGGTGAAGCTTTCTTT. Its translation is CASSLYGGRGGEAFF.

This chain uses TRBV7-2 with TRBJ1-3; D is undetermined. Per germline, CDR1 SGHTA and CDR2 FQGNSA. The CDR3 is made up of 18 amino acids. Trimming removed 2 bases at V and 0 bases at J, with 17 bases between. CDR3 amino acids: CASSLTPSIRSSGNTIYF. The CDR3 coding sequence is TGTGCCAGCAGCTTAACTCCATCAATCAGGAGCTCTGGAAACACCATATATTTT.